These 23 T cell receptor beta chains were sequenced from one sample in a study of neurological immune-mediated disorders (dated by TCRdb to between 2017 and 2020). Library method: 5' RACE. Sequencer: Illumina HiSeq 2500. TCRdb reprocessing: public reads trimmed at Q25 with fastp, clones called with MiXCR, in-frame beta chains kept. Each entry is one CDR3 protein sequence, shown with its most common DNA and genes. This sample has 85,000 to 90,000 distinct CDR3 sequences in its table, and approximately 4% of those were observed once. In total, the top ten clones hold about 3% of the sample. The material sequenced was PBMCs. These receptors all stem from a woman aged 45-59 years with multiple sclerosis.

This clonotype came up many times. The rearrangement links TRBV5-1 to TRBJ2-5; TRBD2 matches at 14 bases. This CDR3 is 17 amino acids long. Germline V CDR1 and CDR2: SGHRS, YFSETQ. The ends lost 4 bases at V and 2 bases at J; junction bases unmatched: 7. The CDR3 DNA is TGCGCCAGCAGCCCCGGACTAGCGGGGGGCCTACAAGAGACCCAGTACTTC. Translated: CASSPGLAGGLQETQYF.

This clonotype was counted many times. The chain has TRBV20-1 and TRBJ1-5; 9 nucleotides line up with TRBD1. The CDR3 extends over 13 amino acids. Germline-derived CDR1 and CDR2 are DFQATT and SNEGSKA (reference sequence). The V segment lost 5 bases and the J segment 7 bases; nucleotides outside the gene matches: 6. In nucleotides, the CDR3 is TGCAGTGCTGTCGGACAGGGGCGCCAGCCCCAGCATTTT. Translating it yields CSAVGQGRQPQHF.

This clonotype was observed many times. This chain joins TRBV5-1 and TRBJ1-2, with 9 bases lining up with TRBD1. This CDR3 is 13 amino acids long. Per germline, CDR1 SGHRS and CDR2 YFSETQ. Unmatched junction bases numbered 2, after V lost 0 bases and J lost 8 bases. This CDR3 reads CASSLDRGHGYTF. As DNA, the CDR3 is TGCGCCAGCAGCTTGGACAGGGGGCACGGCTACACCTTC.

The gene calls are TRBV18 and TRBJ2-1; 8 bases are shared with TRBD1. The CDR3 is 14 amino acids. J was trimmed by 6 bases and V by 6 bases; bases with no gene match: 7. Germline CDR1 and CDR2: KGHSH and LQKENI. The DNA of the CDR3 is TGTGCCAGCTCCACCGGGACAGGAGCCAATGAGCAGTTCTTC. Protein: CASSTGTGANEQFF.

This clonotype was seen repeatedly, ten times or more. The chain has TRBV7-8 and TRBJ1-1; possibly TRBD1 for D (6 bases). The CDR3 is 12 residues long. The germline V and J ends were trimmed by 0 bases and 8 bases, with 7 bases remaining between them. Germline CDR1 and CDR2: SGHVS and FQNEAQ. This CDR3 reads CASSLARGEAFF. As DNA, the CDR3 is TGTGCCAGCAGCTTAGCTAGGGGGGAAGCTTTCTTT. Filled out from reference TRBV7-8 and TRBJ1-1, the complete variable domain reads GAGVSQSPRYKVAKRGQDVALRCDPISGHVSLFWYQQALGQGPEFLTYFQNEAQLDKSGLPSDRFFAERPEGSVSTLKIQRTQQEDSAVYLCASSLARGEAFFGQGTRLTVV.

In this sample, this clonotype turned up many times. The J gene is TRBJ1-6, the V gene TRBV9; TRBD1 might be the D (6 bases). CDR1 and CDR2 from the germline V gene are SGDLS and YYNGEE. V dropped 3 bases and J dropped 7 bases, with 17 bases sitting between them. The CDR3 is 16 residues long. CDR3 loop: CASSASQGGRNSPLHF. In DNA form, the CDR3 reads TGTGCCAGCAGCGCTTCCCAAGGGGGACGAAATTCACCCCTCCACTTT.

This clonotype occurred many times. The gene calls are TRBV9 and TRBJ1-1; D remains ambiguous. CDR3 size: 13 residues. CDR1 SGDLS and CDR2 YYNGEE come from the germline V gene. Trimming cost V 0 bases and J 0 bases, with 3 bases left between them. The CDR3 coding sequence is TGTGCCAGCAGCGTAGCGGTGAACACTGAAGCTTTCTTT. Translated, it gives CASSVAVNTEAFF.

This clonotype appeared many times. This sequence joins TRBV5-1 and TRBJ2-7, with 8 bases lining up with TRBD1. This CDR3 is built from 15 residues. V lost 0 bases, J lost 4 bases, and 6 bases stayed unmatched. Germline V gene sequence: CDR1 SGHRS, CDR2 YFSETQ. The CDR3, as DNA: TGCGCCAGCAGCTTGGGTGGCAGGGGGCTGTACGAGCAGTACTTC. Encoded protein: CASSLGGRGLYEQYF.

This clonotype was observed many times. The rearrangement uses TRBV7-9 and TRBJ1-4; no clear D. V shed 3 bases and J shed 8 bases, with 13 bases lying between them. This CDR3 has 14 amino acids. Per the germline V gene, CDR1 is SEHNR and CDR2 is FQNEAQ (reference sequence). CDR3: CASSFDTRVEKLFF. CDR3 in DNA: TGTGCCAGCAGCTTCGACACAAGGGTAGAAAAACTGTTTTTT. The complete variable domain, with remaining parts taken from reference TRBV7-9 and TRBJ1-4, reads DTGVSQNPRHKITKRGQNVTFRCDPISEHNRLYWYRQTLGQGPEFLTYFQNEAQLEKSRLLSDRFSAERPKGSFSTLEIQRTEQGDSAMYLCASSFDTRVEKLFFGSGTQLSVL.

In this sample, this clonotype turned up many times. For the CDR3, the DNA is TGTGCCAGCAGCTTCTTTAGCGGGGGGATTCCCGGGGAGCTGTTTTTT. Its protein is CASSFFSGGIPGELFF. The gene calls are TRBV7-2 and TRBJ2-2; the match to TRBD2 covers 10 bases. Looked up from germline, CDR1 is SGHTA and CDR2 is FQGNSA. The CDR3 is 16 amino acids. J lost 6 bases, V lost 3 bases, and 7 bases had no gene match. The full variable domain, in which reference TRBV7-2 and TRBJ2-2 provide the parts outside the CDR3, is GAGVSQSPSNKVTEKGKDVELRCDPISGHTALYWYRQSLGQGLEFLIYFQGNSAPDKSGLPSDRFSAERTGGSVSTLTIQRTQQEDSAVYLCASSFFSGGIPGELFFGEGSRLTVL.

This clonotype was observed a few times. This clone may be a read error of a much larger clone one base away. The chain employs TRBV20-1 and TRBJ2-4; a weak D match, TRBD2 (5 bases). The CDR3 is 15 amino acids. Germline V gene data show CDR1 as DFQATT and CDR2 as SNEGSKA (reference sequence). The CDR3 sequence is CSALRELAAKKIQYF. CDR3 in DNA: TGCAGTGCTCTGAGAGAGCTAGCCGCCAAAAAAATTCAGTACTTC.

There are many counts of this clonotype. The rearrangement links TRBV7-9 to TRBJ1-1; D is perhaps TRBD1 (5 bases). The CDR3 covers 13 residues. Germline-derived CDR1 and CDR2 are SEHNR and FQNEAQ (reference sequence). V lost 2 bases and J 4 bases, leaving 8 bases between the germline ends. The CDR3 sequence: CASSLSGSTEAFF. As DNA, the CDR3 is TGTGCCAGCAGCTTATCAGGGAGCACTGAAGCTTTCTTT.

This clonotype appeared many times. V usage is TRBV7-2 and J usage is TRBJ1-6; 9 positions match TRBD1. Germline lookup yields CDR1 SGHTA and CDR2 FQGNSA. Trimming removed 4 bases from V and 9 bases from J; junction bases left unmatched: 10. The CDR3 contains 16 residues. CDR3 sequence (DNA): TGTGCCAGCAGCTCCCTTTCCGGGACAGGGATTTCACCCCTCCACTTT. Its translation is CASSSLSGTGISPLHF.

In its sample, this clonotype was seen many times. This chain connects TRBV5-1 to TRBJ2-3, with D perhaps matching TRBD2 (7 bases). Germline-derived CDR1 and CDR2 are SGHRS and YFSETQ. CDR3 length: 17 amino acids. The germline V and J ends were trimmed by 0 bases and 4 bases, with 18 bases remaining between them. CDR3 coding DNA: TGCGCCAGCAGCTTGGTTACGGGGGGCACCTATCCAGATACGCAGTATTTT. Translation gives CASSLVTGGTYPDTQYF.

This clonotype was picked up many times. The chain couples TRBV27 to TRBJ2-2, with D perhaps matching TRBD2 (6 bases). The CDR3 covers 17 residues. V lost 5 bases, J lost 4 bases, and 20 bases lay in between. The germline gives CDR1 MNHEY, CDR2 SMNVEV (reference sequence). Here the CDR3 DNA reads TGTGCCAGCAGTCAAAATTCCCTCGGGGGATTCACCGGGGAGCTGTTTTTT. The encoded protein is CASSQNSLGGFTGELFF.

In this sample, this clonotype turned up many times. This chain joins TRBV3-1 and TRBJ2-5, with TRBD2 matching 8 bases. CDR3 length: 13 amino acids. Germline V lookup: CDR1 LGHDT, CDR2 YNNKEL (reference sequence). Trimming took 1 base from V and 5 from J; bases not matched to a gene: 0. The CDR3 DNA reads TGTGCCAGCAGCCAAGGACTAGCGGAGACCCAGTACTTC. This sequence encodes CASSQGLAETQYF.

There are many counts of this clonotype. The chain combines TRBV18 with TRBJ2-5; D gene ambiguous. The CDR3 covers 13 residues. The germline V gene has CDR1 KGHSH and CDR2 LQKENI. V lost 3 bases, J lost 4 bases, and 9 bases lay in between. For the CDR3, the DNA is TGTGCCAGCTCACCGGTGACTTTAGAGACCCAGTACTTC. It specifies CASSPVTLETQYF.

As to this clonotype: Because it lacks the conserved phenylalanine or tryptophan at the end, this CDR3 is likely a read error. As DNA, the CDR3 is TGTGCCAGCAGCTACCGGCAGCCGCACAATGAGCAGTTCAAC. Its protein product is CASSYRQPHNEQFN. The genes are TRBV7-2 and TRBJ2-1; no clear D gene. Trimming took off 4 bases at V and 5 bases at J, with 12 bases between the two ends. This CDR3 is 14 amino acids long. Germline CDR1 reads SGHTA; CDR2 reads FQGNSA.

This clonotype was recorded many times. The rearrangement links TRBV20-1 to TRBJ2-6; unclear D gene. CDR3 length: 14 residues. CDR1 and CDR2 from the germline V gene are DFQATT and SNEGSKA (reference sequence). V lost 0 bases and J 2 bases, leaving 5 bases between the germline ends. The CDR3 is CSARDLAGANVLTF. The CDR3 DNA sequence: TGCAGTGCTAGAGATCTGGCTGGGGCCAACGTCCTGACTTTC.

The chain employs TRBV20-1 and TRBJ2-2; unclear D gene. V was clipped by 3 bases and J by 3 bases, with 11 bases between them. CDR3 length: 14 amino acids. Germline lookup yields CDR1 DFQATT and CDR2 SNEGSKA (reference sequence). DNA of the CDR3: TGCAGTGCTAGCACAGACGTCTACACCGGGGAGCTGTTTTTT. As protein: CSASTDVYTGELFF.

This clonotype was picked up many times. This chain links TRBV5-5 with TRBJ2-5, with 7 nucleotides matching TRBD1. CDR1 SGHKS and CDR2 YYEKEE come from the germline V gene (reference sequence). V trimming: 2 bases; J trimming: 2 bases; junction bases outside the gene matches: 9. This CDR3 is 16 amino acids long. The DNA of the CDR3 is TGTGCCAGCAGCTTTCAGACAGGGTTTGGTCAAGAGACCCAGTACTTC. This gives the protein CASSFQTGFGQETQYF.

This chain uses TRBV6-2 or TRBV6-3 with TRBJ2-7; the D is unclear. Per the germline V gene, CDR1 is MNHEY and CDR2 is SVGEGT. The length of the CDR3 is 15 residues. V was clipped by 6 bases and J by 2 bases, with 17 bases between them. For the CDR3, the DNA is TGTGCCAGCAGCCGCGGAATTATCGAGACCTACGAGCAGTACTTC. Translating it yields CASSRGIIETYEQYF.

Ten or more counts support this clonotype. This rearrangement joins TRBV10-3 to TRBJ2-1, with D perhaps matching TRBD1 or TRBD2 (5 bases each). The CDR3 extends over 15 amino acids. V lost 4 bases and J lost 10, with 20 bases in between. Germline CDR1 ENHRY, CDR2 SYGVKD. CDR3 protein: CAISGGTYPAVEQFF. The CDR3 bases are TGTGCCATCAGTGGTGGGACGTACCCCGCGGTGGAGCAGTTCTTC.